This T cell receptor beta chain was profiled in a study of T cells in localized non-small cell lung cancer. Some clones are missing from TCRdb's copy, which holds only in-frame ones; the method was immunoSEQ multiplex PCR. Of fewer than 1,300 clones in the sample, around a third were seen once. The CDR3 covers 14 residues. V was pared by 7 bases and J by 0 bases, with 5 bases of the junction left unmatched. Germline V gene data show CDR1 as GTSNPN and CDR2 as SVGIG (reference sequence). Details on this clone: Its antigen is currently unknown.

Harvested at least 2 cm beyond the tumor margin, adjacent lung showed no atypia. Whole-study results and caveats: Those with higher blood T cell density had longer overall survival.

The receptor was derived from a female donor at least 60 years old with stage I lung adenocarcinoma. This material consisted of normal lung tissue next to the tumor, taken before any cancer treatment. The chain is built from TRBV30 and TRBJ2-1; TRBD2 matches 8 bases. The CDR3 spells CASESGSSYNEQFF. DNA for the CDR3: TGTGCCTCAGAAAGCGGGAGCTCCTACAATGAGCAGTTCTTC.